This TCR beta chain was obtained from a study of blood T cell repertoires in COVID-19. Using immunoSEQ multiplex PCR, the repertoire was profiled, and TCRdb retains in-frame clones only, with some absent. Here the sample spans 210,000 or so clones, 80% to 90% being singletons. Germline loops: CDR1 WSHSY, CDR2 SAAADI. Germline trimming cut 9 bases from V and 5 bases from J; bases unmatched to any gene: 5. The length of the CDR3 is 12 residues. The gene calls are TRBV10-2 and TRBJ2-7; 9 bases are a match to TRBD1. The clonotype originates from a woman older than 75 with active or convalescent COVID-19. The sequencing sample was made of peripheral blood. CDR3 nucleotides: TGCGCCAGTCGGGACAGGGATCACGAGCAGTACTTC. This gives the protein CASRDRDHEQYF.